The 15 T cell receptor beta chains listed next were all sequenced from one sample in a study of cytomegalovirus exposure and HLA in healthy donors. Primers included in the PCR were 60 Vbeta and 13 Jbeta primers. Sequencing was performed with immunoSEQ multiplex PCR; in TCRdb, only in-frame clones are kept and a portion is missing. Counted here are around 170,000 clones, over 70% occurring once; the ten biggest clones make up approximately 1.5%. Sequencing used PBMCs. These receptors all come from a man between 18 and 29 years old in good health and CMV-seronegative.

V and J are TRBV15 and TRBJ2-7; 10 bases are shared with TRBD2. This CDR3 has 17 amino acids. The germline V gene has CDR1 LNHNV and CDR2 YYDKDF (reference sequence). J lost 7 bases, V lost 0 bases, and 12 bases had no gene match. The CDR3 DNA follows: TGTGCCACCAGCAGAGATCGAGGCCTAGCGGGAGTTGAAGAGCAGTACTTC. It specifies CATSRDRGLAGVEEQYF.

The chain is built from TRBV5-4 and TRBJ1-2, with 9 bases that match TRBD1. Germline V gives CDR1 SGHNT, CDR2 YYREEE (reference sequence). The J segment lost 3 bases and the V segment lost 5 bases, leaving 5 bases of the junction unmatched. The CDR3 has 14 amino acids. CDR3 DNA sequence: TGTGCCAGCAGATTGACAGGGGGAGACTATGGCTACACCTTC. Its translation: CASRLTGGDYGYTF.

This clone was recorded a few times. V is TRBV7-3 and J is TRBJ2-5; no clear D gene. CDR3 length: 13 residues. V lost 0 bases, J lost 9 bases, and 11 bases lay in between. Germline CDR1 and CDR2: SGHTA and FQGTGA. CDR3 sequence (DNA): TGTGCCAGCAGCTTAACCCCATTGGCGGCCCAGTACTTC. Encoded protein: CASSLTPLAAQYF.

The rearrangement joins TRBV6-5 to TRBJ2-7; tentatively, D is TRBD1 (5 bases). V was shortened by 11 bases and J by 4 bases, with 21 bases between the two germline ends. The CDR3 has 14 amino acids. The germline V gene has CDR1 MNHEY and CDR2 SVGAGI. The CDR3 DNA sequence: TGTGCCGCGCGTCCCGCAGGACATCCTTACGAGCAGTACTTC. The encoded protein is CAARPAGHPYEQYF.

The chain joins TRBV6-4 to TRBJ1-4; 7 bases are a match to TRBD1. This CDR3 region has 17 residues. Per the germline V gene, CDR1 is MRHNA and CDR2 is SNTAGT. The V segment lost 2 bases and the J segment 4 bases; nucleotides outside the gene matches: 10. The CDR3 nucleotides read TGTGCCAGCAGTGACCCTTTGGCTCAGGGGGATAATGAAAAACTGTTTTTT. The encoded protein is CASSDPLAQGDNEKLFF.

The chain is built from TRBV9 and TRBJ2-3; D not certain. The CDR3 contains 12 residues. The V gene's germline CDR1 is SGDLS and CDR2 YYNGEE. V shed 2 bases and J shed 6 bases, with 7 bases lying between them. The CDR3: CASSVLGDTQYF. CDR3 DNA sequence: TGTGCCAGCAGCGTTCTCGGTGATACGCAGTATTTT.

The chain is built from TRBV29-1 and TRBJ2-7, with a possible D match to TRBD2 (5 bases). The CDR3 consists of 11 residues. Germline lookup yields CDR1 SQVTM and CDR2 ANQGSEA. V was shortened by 5 bases and J by 3 bases, with 8 bases between the two germline ends. The CDR3 here is CSVFGGYEQYF. The CDR3 DNA reads TGCAGCGTTTTCGGAGGCTACGAGCAGTACTTC.

The chain recombines TRBV7-9 with TRBJ2-7, with 9 bases matching TRBD1. Germline lookup yields CDR1 SEHNR and CDR2 FQNEAQ (reference sequence). CDR3 size: 14 residues. Trimming removed 4 bases from V and 1 base from J; junction bases left unmatched: 2. The CDR3 sequence is CASSWGQGSYEQYF. The DNA of the CDR3 is TGTGCCAGCAGCTGGGGACAGGGATCCTACGAGCAGTACTTC.

The rearrangement uses TRBV4-2 and TRBJ2-7; 7 bases fit TRBD1. V gave up 2 bases and J gave up 3 bases; unmatched junction bases: 7. The CDR3 is 15 residues long. Germline V CDR1 and CDR2: LGHNA, YNFKEQ. This chain's CDR3 is CASSQNRTGYYEQYF. The CDR3 DNA reads as TGTGCCAGCAGCCAAAATCGGACAGGATACTACGAGCAGTACTTC.

V and J are TRBV7-2 and TRBJ1-2; D possibly corresponds to TRBD1 (5 bases). Looked up from germline, CDR1 is SGHTA and CDR2 is FQGNSA. V gave up 5 bases and J gave up 1 base, with 23 bases separating them. The CDR3 spans 18 residues. The CDR3 bases are TGTGCCAGCAGCCCCGGGGGGGACGGACGGGCCTTTAACTATGGCTACACCTTC. Translation: CASSPGGDGRAFNYGYTF.

Regarding this clone: Within the sample, other DNA sequences also encode this same CDR3. This chain connects TRBV14 to TRBJ2-5, with 12 bases fitting TRBD2. The CDR3 has 16 amino acids. The V gene end was trimmed by 3 bases and the J gene end by 5 bases; junction bases not matched to a gene: 7. From germline, CDR1 is SGHDN and CDR2 FVKESK. The CDR3 loop is CASSQNRGLAGETQYF. Written as DNA, the CDR3 is TGTGCCAGCAGCCAGAACAGGGGACTAGCGGGCGAGACCCAGTACTTC. The full variable domain, its missing parts supplied by reference TRBV14 and TRBJ2-5, is EAGVTQFPSHSVIEKGQTVTLRCDPISGHDNLYWYRRVMGKEIKFLLHFVKESKQDESGMPNNRFLAERTGGTYSTLKVQPAELEDSGVYFCASSQNRGLAGETQYFGPGTRLLVL.

The rearrangement links TRBV5-4 to TRBJ2-7; TRBD2 matches 9 bases. V shed 4 bases, J shed 2 bases, and the junction held 7 bases outside the gene matches. The CDR3 has 15 residues. Germline CDR1 is SGHNT and CDR2 is YYREEE (reference sequence). CDR3 amino acids: CASSQAGGGPYEQYF. The CDR3 coding sequence is TGTGCCAGCAGCCAAGCGGGGGGCGGACCCTACGAGCAGTACTTC.

V usage is TRBV19 and J usage is TRBJ2-7; 8 bases are shared with TRBD1. The CDR3 covers 17 residues. CDR1 and CDR2 from the germline V gene are LNHDA and SQIVND (reference sequence). With 6 bases clipped from V and 7 bases from J, the junction kept 20 bases outside the gene matches. This chain's CDR3 is CASSQMYRDRNYGEQYF. The CDR3 region has the DNA TGTGCCAGTAGCCAGATGTACCGGGACAGGAATTACGGAGAGCAGTACTTC.

The V gene is TRBV4-1, the J gene TRBJ2-2, with TRBD1 matching over 11 bases. J lost 0 bases, V lost 5 bases, and 8 bases had no gene match. Germline CDR1 is MGHRA and CDR2 is YSYEKL. This CDR3 spans 18 amino acids. CDR3 DNA: TGCGCCAGCAGCTCGGGGACAGGGGGACCTCCGAACACCGGGGAGCTGTTTTTT. As protein: CASSSGTGGPPNTGELFF.

The J gene is TRBJ2-1, the V gene TRBV6-5; maybe TRBD1 (6 bases). With 7 bases removed from V and 5 bases from J, the gap between germline ends came to 18 bases. The CDR3 consists of 15 residues. Germline V CDR1 and CDR2: MNHEY, SVGAGI. CDR3 amino acids: CASTRTAPPNNEQFF. In DNA form, the CDR3 reads TGTGCCAGCACCAGGACAGCCCCACCTAACAATGAGCAGTTCTTC.